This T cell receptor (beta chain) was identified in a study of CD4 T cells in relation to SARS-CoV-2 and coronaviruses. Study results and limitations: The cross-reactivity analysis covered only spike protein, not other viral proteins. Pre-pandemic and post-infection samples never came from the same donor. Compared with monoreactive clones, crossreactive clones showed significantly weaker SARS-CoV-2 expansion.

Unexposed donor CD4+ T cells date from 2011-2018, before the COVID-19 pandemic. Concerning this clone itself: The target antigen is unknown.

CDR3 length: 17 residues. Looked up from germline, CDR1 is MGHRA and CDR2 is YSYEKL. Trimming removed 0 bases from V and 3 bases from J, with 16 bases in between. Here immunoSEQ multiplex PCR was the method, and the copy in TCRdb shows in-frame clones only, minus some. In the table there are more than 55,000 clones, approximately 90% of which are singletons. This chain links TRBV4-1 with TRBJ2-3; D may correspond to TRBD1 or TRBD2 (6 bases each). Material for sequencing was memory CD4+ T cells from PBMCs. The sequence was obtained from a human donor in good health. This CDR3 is CASSQDLGGSGTDTQYF. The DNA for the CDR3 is TGCGCCAGCAGCCAAGATTTAGGGGGGAGTGGGACAGATACGCAGTATTTT.